These 12 T cell receptor beta chains came from one sample sequenced in a study of T cell responses to AZD1222 COVID-19 vaccine. Assay used: immunoSEQ multiplex PCR; TCRdb lists only in-frame clones, some missing. The sample lists some 200,000 clones, roughly 90% occurring once. This specimen consisted of peripheral blood, obtained on day 0 of AZD1222 vaccination. The origin of the receptors is an adult in good health.

This chain connects TRBV7-9 to TRBJ2-5; D is perhaps TRBD1 (5 bases). Germline V CDR1 and CDR2: SEHNR, FQNEAQ (reference sequence). V dropped 4 bases and J dropped 2 bases, with 11 bases sitting between them. The CDR3 extends over 14 amino acids. The CDR3 DNA is TGTGCCAGCAGCTACGAGCAGGGACAAGAGACCCAGTACTTC. This gives the protein CASSYEQGQETQYF.

This chain links TRBV7-2 with TRBJ2-7; 7 nucleotides line up with TRBD1. The germline V gene encodes CDR1 SGHTA and CDR2 FQGNSA. The length of the CDR3 is 15 residues. With V trimmed by 3 bases and J by 0 bases, 5 bases remained unmatched. CDR3 sequence: CASSLTGKTSYEQYF. As DNA, the CDR3 is TGTGCCAGCAGCTTGACAGGGAAAACCTCCTACGAGCAGTACTTC. The entire variable domain, with the rest obtained from reference TRBV7-2 and TRBJ2-7, is as follows: GAGVSQSPSNKVTEKGKDVELRCDPISGHTALYWYRQSLGQGLEFLIYFQGNSAPDKSGLPSDRFSAERTGGSVSTLTIQRTQQEDSAVYLCASSLTGKTSYEQYFGPGTRLTVT.

The chain employs TRBV7-2 and TRBJ2-2; 9 nucleotides match TRBD2. Germline V gene lookup returns CDR1 SGHTA and CDR2 FQGNSA. V lost 7 bases, J lost 1 base, and 10 bases stayed unmatched. The length of the CDR3 is 17 residues. The CDR3 coding sequence is TGTGCCAGCACCACTGGTGTTAGCGGGGGGAACACCGGGGAGCTGTTTTTT. Protein product: CASTTGVSGGNTGELFF.

The CDR3 DNA reads TGTGCCAGCCACAAACTAGGCAATGAGCAGTTCTTC. Its protein is CASHKLGNEQFF. The rearrangement uses TRBV28 and TRBJ2-1, with D maybe TRBD2 (5 bases). This CDR3 comprises 12 residues. Germline V gene sequence: CDR1 MDHEN, CDR2 SYDVKM. The V gene lost 8 bases and the J gene lost 6 bases, with 11 bases spanning the gap.

The chain couples TRBV5-6 to TRBJ2-1, with 9 positions matching TRBD2. This CDR3 has 16 residues. Germline-derived CDR1 and CDR2 are SGHDT and YYEEEE. J was trimmed by 3 bases and V by 0 bases; bases with no gene match: 4. The CDR3 here is CASSLVTSGYYNEQFF. The CDR3 bases are TGTGCCAGCAGCTTGGTGACTAGCGGTTACTACAATGAGCAGTTCTTC.

This sequence joins TRBV19 and TRBJ2-1; 7 nucleotides align to TRBD1. Germline CDR1 reads LNHDA; CDR2 reads SQIVND (reference sequence). This CDR3 has 12 amino acids. V trimming: 7 bases; J trimming: 8 bases; junction bases outside the gene matches: 5. CDR3 region: CASTRQGYEQFF. The CDR3 nucleotides read TGTGCCAGTACCCGACAGGGCTATGAGCAGTTCTTC.

The gene calls are TRBV7-3 and TRBJ2-3, with 9 bases lining up with TRBD2. The V and J ends lost 5 bases and 6 bases, in that order; junction bases with no gene match: 12. Germline V gene lookup returns CDR1 SGHTA and CDR2 FQGTGA. CDR3 length: 16 amino acids. The CDR3 loop is CASSLAGGGAADTQYF. The CDR3 DNA sequence: TGTGCCAGCAGCCTAGCTGGCGGGGGGGCCGCGGATACGCAGTATTTT.

The chain combines TRBV11-3 with TRBJ1-2; D uncertain. Germline loops: CDR1 SGHNT, CDR2 YENEEA. With 0 bases removed from V and 2 bases from J, the gap between germline ends came to 10 bases. The CDR3 totals 15 residues. The DNA of the CDR3 is TGTGCCAGCAGCTTAGATTTATTGGGAAACTATGGCTACACCTTC. It codes for CASSLDLLGNYGYTF. The variable domain in full, completed from reference TRBV11-3 and TRBJ1-2, reads EAGVVQSPRYKIIEKKQPVAFWCNPISGHNTLYWYLQNLGQGPELLIRYENEEAVDDSQLPKDRFSAERLKGVDSTLKIQPAELGDSAVYLCASSLDLLGNYGYTFGSGTRLTVV.

This chain uses TRBV6-5 with TRBJ2-2; no clear D gene. The CDR3 has 14 residues. Germline V gene lookup returns CDR1 MNHEY and CDR2 SVGAGI. Trimming pared 9 bases from V and 2 bases from J, leaving 13 bases between. DNA for the CDR3: TGTGCCAGTTGCATCGCCAGAAACACCGGGGAGCTGTTTTTT. Translating it yields CASCIARNTGELFF.

The chain links TRBV7-3 to TRBJ2-1; 15 nucleotides match TRBD2. V shed 3 bases, J shed 4 bases, and the junction held 1 base outside the gene matches. Germline CDR1 SGHTA, CDR2 FQGTGA. The CDR3 contains 16 residues. CDR3: CASSFGTSGGYNEQFF. In DNA form, the CDR3 reads TGTGCCAGCAGCTTTGGGACTAGCGGGGGGTACAATGAGCAGTTCTTC.

V and J are TRBV9 and TRBJ2-7, with D possibly TRBD1 on 6 matching bases. Germline CDR1 is SGDLS and CDR2 is YYNGEE. CDR3 length: 12 amino acids. Trimming cost V 3 bases and J 4 bases, with 8 bases left between them. Written as DNA, the CDR3 is TGTGCCAGCAGCGCCAGGGGTTACGAGCAGTACTTC. Protein: CASSARGYEQYF.

This chain joins TRBV11-2 and TRBJ2-7; D is perhaps TRBD1 or TRBD2 (6 bases each). The CDR3 contains 15 residues. Deletions cut 5 bases from V and 6 bases from J, with 20 bases between. Germline loops: CDR1 SGHAT, CDR2 FQNNGV. The CDR3 region has the DNA TGTGCCAGCAGCCGACTCCGGGGGCAGATGGGCGAGCAGTACTTC. Amino acid sequence: CASSRLRGQMGEQYF.